This TCR beta chain was captured by sequencing in a study of blood T cell repertoires in COVID-19. Per the germline V gene, CDR1 is SEHNR and CDR2 is FQNEAQ (reference sequence). Trimming cost V 5 bases and J 3 bases, with 11 bases left between them. This CDR3 has 14 residues. The assay was immunoSEQ multiplex PCR, and TCRdb's table has in-frame clones only and misses some. The sample contains 300,000 or so clones, 80% to 95% of which appear only once. The specimen sequenced was PBMCs or T cells enriched from blood (not recorded which). The receptor comes from a woman aged 25 to 39 who had recovered from COVID-19. J is TRBJ1-5 and V is TRBV7-9; D call uncertain. As DNA, the CDR3 is TGTGCCAGCAGCCCAGCAGACATCAATCAGCCCCAGCATTTT. Protein sequence: CASSPADINQPQHF.